This T cell receptor (beta chain) was identified in a study of blood T cell repertoires in COVID-19. The germline gives CDR1 SGHDN, CDR2 FVKESK. The CDR3 contains 14 residues. The V end lost 8 bases, the J end lost 0 bases, and 12 bases lay between the germline ends. The assay was immunoSEQ multiplex PCR, and TCRdb's table has in-frame clones only and misses some. The repertoire has some 270,000 clones, 80% to 85% of them found once; the top ten carry about 1.6%. V usage is TRBV14 and J usage is TRBJ2-3; tentative D call: TRBD1 (6 bases). Sequences were obtained from peripheral blood. This clonotype was obtained from a woman between 35 and 50 years old who had recovered from COVID-19. CDR3 bases: TGTGCCAGCGGGGGCCTTTCTAGCACAGATACGCAGTATTTT. This encodes CASGGLSSTDTQYF.